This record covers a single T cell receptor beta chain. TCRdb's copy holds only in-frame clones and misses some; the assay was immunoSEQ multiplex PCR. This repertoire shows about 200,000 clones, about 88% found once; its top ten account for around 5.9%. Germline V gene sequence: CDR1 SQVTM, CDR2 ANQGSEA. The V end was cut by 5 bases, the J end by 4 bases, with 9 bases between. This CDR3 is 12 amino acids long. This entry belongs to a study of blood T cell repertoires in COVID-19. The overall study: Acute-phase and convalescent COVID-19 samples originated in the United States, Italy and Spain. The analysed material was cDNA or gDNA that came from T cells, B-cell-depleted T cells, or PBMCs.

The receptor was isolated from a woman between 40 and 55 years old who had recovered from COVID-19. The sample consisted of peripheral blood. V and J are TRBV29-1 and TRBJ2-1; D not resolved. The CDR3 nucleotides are TGCAGCGTTTTAATCACTTACAATGAGCAGTTCTTC. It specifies CSVLITYNEQFF.